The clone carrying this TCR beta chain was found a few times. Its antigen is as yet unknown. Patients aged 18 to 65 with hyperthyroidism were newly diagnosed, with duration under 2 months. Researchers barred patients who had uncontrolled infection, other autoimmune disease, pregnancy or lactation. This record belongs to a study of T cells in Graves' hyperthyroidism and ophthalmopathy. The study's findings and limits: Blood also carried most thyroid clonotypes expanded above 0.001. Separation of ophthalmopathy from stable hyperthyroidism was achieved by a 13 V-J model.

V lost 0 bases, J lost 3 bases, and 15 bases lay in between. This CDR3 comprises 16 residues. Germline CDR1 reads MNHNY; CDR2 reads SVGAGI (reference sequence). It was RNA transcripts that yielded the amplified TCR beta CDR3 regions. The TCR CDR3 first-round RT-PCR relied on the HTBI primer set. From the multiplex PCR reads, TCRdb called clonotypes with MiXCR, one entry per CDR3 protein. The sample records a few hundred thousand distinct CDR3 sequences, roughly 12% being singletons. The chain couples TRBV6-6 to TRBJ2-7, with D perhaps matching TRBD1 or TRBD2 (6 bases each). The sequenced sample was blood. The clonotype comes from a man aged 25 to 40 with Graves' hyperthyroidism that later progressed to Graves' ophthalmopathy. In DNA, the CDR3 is TGTGCCAGCAGTTACTCGACCGGGGGCGCCAACTACGAGCAGTACTTC. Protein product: CASSYSTGGANYEQYF.